This T cell receptor beta chain was recorded in a study of blood T cell repertoires in COVID-19. Study summary: The study drew acute and convalescent COVID-19 samples from the United States, Italy and Spain.

Authors' data handling: Using reference gene primer amplification, nucleated cell counts were estimated. Produced via immunoSEQ multiplex PCR; TCRdb's table is partial and in-frame only. The V and J calls and clone size are taken from that table; D and trimming were inferred from the DNA. The top ten hold 5.9% of the sample, which has 120,000 or so clones, over 70% seen once. The CDR3 spans 16 residues. Germline values: CDR1 SGDLS, CDR2 YYNGEE. Trimming removed 4 bases from V and 2 bases from J, with 15 bases in between. The rearrangement uses TRBV9 and TRBJ2-2, with D possibly TRBD1 on 6 matching bases. This TCR was recovered from a man aged 80 or over with active or convalescent COVID-19. Sequencing was done on a sample of peripheral blood. The CDR3 spells CASSPRQAPNTGELFF. In DNA, the CDR3 is TGTGCCAGCAGCCCCCGACAGGCCCCTAACACCGGGGAGCTGTTTTTT.